What follows describes a single T cell receptor beta chain. The data were obtained in a study of blood T cell repertoires in COVID-19. Whole-study context: Sites across the United States, Italy and Spain contributed samples from acute and convalescent COVID-19. PBMCs, B-cell-depleted T cells, or T cells were the source of the cDNA or gDNA that made up the material.

The J segment lost 5 bases and the V segment lost 3 bases, leaving 8 bases of the junction unmatched. Germline V gene sequence: CDR1 SGDLS, CDR2 YYNGEE. The CDR3 length is 16 residues. Original processing methods: Reference gene primer amplification gave nucleated cell count estimates. This table comes from immunoSEQ multiplex PCR, and its TCRdb copy is limited to in-frame clones, with some not included. From that table come the V and J calls and clone size; the DNA was used to work out D and trimming. The sample shows about 150,000 clones, 75% to 90% of them seen only once. Sequencing used peripheral blood. The receptor was isolated from a woman aged 40 to 50 with acute or convalescent COVID-19. J is TRBJ2-3 and V is TRBV9; 11 bases align to TRBD1. CDR3 residues: CASSETDRGLGDTQYF. DNA for the CDR3: TGTGCCAGCAGCGAGACGGACAGGGGGCTCGGAGATACGCAGTATTTT.